This is a list of T cell receptor beta chains from one sample in a study of T cells in Graves' hyperthyroidism and ophthalmopathy. TCRdb reprocessed the multiplex PCR reads with MiXCR, giving one entry per CDR3 protein. The sample lists around 610,000 distinct CDR3 sequences; roughly 14% were seen once. Sequencing was done on a sample of blood. Every receptor here comes from a middle-aged woman with Graves' ophthalmopathy. The CDR3 runs from the conserved cysteine through the conserved F or W. D genes are given only for firm matches. Clone size appears in some rows only: once, few, many, or a class for an expanded clone.

>TRBJ2-2|.|TRBV20-1|.
CSATLPGTGELFF
TGCAGTGCTACCCTGCCCGGCACCGGGGAGCTGTTTTTT
>TRBJ1-5|few|TRBV4-1|TRBD1
CASSRGGQGATQPQHF
TGCGCCAGCAGCCGCGGCGGGCAGGGGGCCACTCAGCCCCAGCATTTT
>TRBJ2-5|many|TRBV12-3/TRBV12-4|TRBD2
CAIGTSGVQETQYF
TGTGCCATCGGGACTAGCGGGGTCCAAGAGACCCAGTACTTC
>TRBJ1-5|many|TRBV19|TRBD1
CASSMGQGSQRYSNQPQHF
TGTGCCAGTAGTATGGGACAGGGGTCCCAACGTTATAGCAATCAGCCCCAGCATTTT
>TRBJ1-2|many|TRBV29-1|.
CSVEGRAVYGYTF
TGCAGCGTTGAAGGCAGGGCTGTCTATGGCTACACCTTC
>TRBJ1-2|once|TRBV4-2|.
CASSQGDSPYGYTF
TGTGCCAGCAGCCAAGGAGACAGTCCCTATGGCTACACCTTC
>TRBJ2-2|many|TRBV12-3/TRBV12-4|.
CASTWGQAGTGELFF
TGTGCCAGTACCTGGGGCCAGGCGGGGACCGGGGAGCTGTTTTTT
>TRBJ1-5|.|TRBV12-3/TRBV12-4|.
CASSYGRVNQPQHF
TGTGCCAGCAGTTACGGTAGGGTCAATCAGCCCCAGCATTTT
>TRBJ1-2|many|TRBV6-2/TRBV6-3|.
CASSYSTEAFYGYTF
TGTGCCAGCAGTTACTCGACGGAGGCCTTCTATGGCTACACCTTC
>TRBJ1-6|many|TRBV30|.
CAWSVNEGHTPLHF
TGTGCCTGGAGTGTAAACGAAGGCCATACACCCCTCCACTTT
>TRBJ2-7|.|TRBV20-1|.
CSARDSRGGGYEQYF
TGCAGTGCTAGAGATTCGCGGGGCGGTGGGTACGAGCAGTACTTC
>TRBJ2-5|many|TRBV12-3/TRBV12-4|.
CASSAEWPKETQYF
TGTGCCAGCAGTGCGGAATGGCCCAAAGAGACCCAGTACTTC
>TRBJ2-5|many|TRBV2|.
CASSSVRWGETQYF
TGTGCCAGCAGTTCCGTTAGGTGGGGAGAGACCCAGTACTTC
>TRBJ2-3|.|TRBV30|.
CAWRDSIYGTDTQYF
TGTGCCTGGAGGGACTCTATCTACGGCACAGATACGCAGTATTTT
>TRBJ2-5|many|TRBV20-1|.
CSAHRENEETQYF
TGCAGTGCTCATCGGGAGAATGAAGAGACCCAGTACTTC
>TRBJ2-2|many|TRBV6-2/TRBV6-3|.
CASTPKVTRTGELFF
TGTGCCAGCACCCCCAAAGTCACGAGAACCGGGGAGCTGTTTTTT
>TRBJ2-7|few|TRBV18|TRBD1
CASSQPGQGIHEQYF
TGTGCCAGCTCACAACCGGGACAGGGCATCCACGAGCAGTACTTC
>TRBJ1-5|many|TRBV24-1|.
CATSDRRGNQPQHF
TGTGCCACCAGTGACAGACGAGGCAATCAGCCCCAGCATTTT
>TRBJ2-7|few|TRBV3-1|.
CASSQGDPVSSYEQYF
TGTGCCAGCAGCCAAGGGGACCCGGTTAGCTCCTACGAGCAGTACTTC
>TRBJ2-2|many|TRBV4-1|.
CASSHMTREANTGELFF
TGCGCCAGCAGCCATATGACGAGGGAGGCGAACACCGGGGAGCTGTTTTTT
>TRBJ1-1|many|TRBV20-1|.
CSAGGGGVTEAFF
TGCAGTGCTGGGGGCGGGGGGGTGACTGAAGCTTTCTTT
>TRBJ2-2|many|TRBV29-1|.
CSAARLGGGEGELFF
TGCAGCGCTGCCCGCCTCGGCGGAGGAGAGGGGGAGCTGTTTTTT
>TRBJ2-7|.|TRBV29-1|.
CSVESDREEAYEQYF
TGCAGCGTTGAAAGCGACAGGGAGGAGGCCTACGAGCAGTACTTC
>TRBJ2-5|many|TRBV19|TRBD1
CASSAILQGELTQYF
TGTGCCAGTAGTGCCATCTTACAGGGGGAGCTAACCCAGTACTTC
>TRBJ2-5|many|TRBV12-3/TRBV12-4|.
CASSTQGQETQYF
TGTGCCAGCAGCACACAGGGCCAAGAGACCCAGTACTTC